Reported below is one TCR beta chain. Its antigen is still unknown. Primers used in a second PCR of about 7 to 12 cycles were a sample-barcoded 5' primer and a J-beta primer mix. Per sample, CDR3-containing paired-end reads numbered at least 2.5 million. TCRdb reprocessed the 5' RACE reads with MiXCR, giving one entry per CDR3 protein. Of about 1.4 million distinct CDR3 sequences listed, around 59% are singletons. The sample comes from a study of blood T cells in healthy people across ages. Germline CDR1 LNHNV, CDR2 YYDKDF (reference sequence). The V gene end was trimmed by 3 bases and the J gene end by 0 bases; junction bases not matched to a gene: 1. The CDR3 has 15 amino acids. Points from the study as a whole: Aged donors had fewer naive CD4+ cells and lower diversity than long-lived donors.

This chain links TRBV15 with TRBJ2-2; 7 bases map to TRBD1. The sequenced sample was blood. This TCR came from a man younger than 35 in good health. The CDR3 protein is CATSRTGPNTGELFF. The CDR3 DNA reads as TGTGCCACCAGCAGGACAGGGCCGAACACCGGGGAGCTGTTTTTT.